The rows below give T cell receptor beta chains drawn from one sample of a study of blood T cells in healthy people across ages. In TCRdb, the 5' RACE reads were re-called with MiXCR into one record per CDR3 protein. The table includes approximately 2,000,000 distinct CDR3 sequences, around 42% detected once. Sequencing was done on a sample of blood. These receptors originate from a human donor in good health. The CDR3 runs from the conserved cysteine through the conserved F or W. The D gene is left open where the match is weak. The listing skips clone size in some rows; elsewhere it reads once, few, many or a size class.

TRBV7-2	once	-	TRBJ2-1	CASSFLGDYNEQFF	TGTGCCAGCAGCTTCCTTGGAGATTACAATGAGCAGTTCTTC
TRBV9	few	-	TRBJ1-4	CASSERGIGMNEKLFF	TGTGCCAGCAGCGAGAGGGGGATAGGGATGAATGAAAAACTGTTTTTT
TRBV6-2/TRBV6-3	few	-	TRBJ2-4	CASSRWTDQGGEQYF	TGTGCCAGCAGTCGCTGGACTGACCAGGGCGGGGAGCAGTACTTC
TRBV5-1	-	-	TRBJ1-2	CASSVESGSNYGYTF	TGCGCCAGCAGCGTGGAGTCAGGATCTAACTATGGCTACACCTTC
TRBV5-1	-	-	TRBJ2-5	CASTSGAVQETQYF	TGCGCCAGCACCTCAGGGGCGGTCCAAGAGACCCAGTACTTC
TRBV5-1	-	TRBD2	TRBJ2-1	CASRGTSGLNYNEQFF	TGCGCCAGCAGAGGGACTAGCGGACTCAACTACAATGAGCAGTTCTTC
TRBV30	once	-	TRBJ1-2	CAWSREAGYTF	TGTGCCTGGAGCCGGGAGGCTGGCTACACCTTC
TRBV5-6	-	-	TRBJ1-2	CASSLVSRGRGYGDTF	TGTGCCAGCAGCTTGGTTTCCCGGGGGCGAGGCTATGGCGACACCTTC
TRBV13	-	-	TRBJ2-7	CASSVRGGYYEQYF	TGTGCCAGCAGCGTCAGGGGGGGCTACTACGAGCAGTACTTC
TRBV7-9	few	TRBD1	TRBJ1-1	CASSLGQGWLAEAFF	TGTGCCAGCAGCCTCGGACAGGGCTGGTTGGCTGAAGCTTTCTTT
TRBV28	-	-	TRBJ1-2	CASRRSLGNYGYTF	TGTGCCAGCAGGAGGTCACTGGGAAACTATGGCTACACCTTC
TRBV12-3/TRBV12-4	-	TRBD1	TRBJ2-7	CASSFSPGQGYNEQYF	TGTGCCAGCAGTTTTAGCCCGGGACAGGGCTACAATGAGCAGTACTTC
TRBV7-2	many	-	TRBJ2-3	CASSLDVIGTDTQYF	TGTGCCAGCAGCTTAGATGTGATTGGCACAGATACGCAGTATTTT
TRBV29-1	many	-	TRBJ2-6	CSVEGGTRGLPGANVLTF	TGCAGCGTTGAAGGAGGGACTCGAGGTCTACCTGGGGCCAACGTCCTGACTTTC
TRBV7-8	-	-	TRBJ1-2	CASSPNAGSGFYGYTF	TGTGCCAGCAGCCCTAACGCAGGGAGCGGCTTCTATGGCTACACCTTC
TRBV6-5	-	-	TRBJ1-1	CASRSSGRGGTEAFF	TGTGCCAGCAGGTCCTCAGGCCGAGGGGGCACTGAAGCTTTCTTT
TRBV9	-	-	TRBJ1-2	CASSQPGAGVGYTF	TGTGCCAGCAGCCAACCGGGAGCGGGGGTTGGCTACACCTTC
TRBV7-9	many	-	TRBJ1-2	CASSLGSGYTF	TGTGCCAGCAGTCTTGGGTCCGGCTACACCTTC
TRBV6-5	-	-	TRBJ2-6	CTSAQDLSGRANVLTF	TGTACCAGCGCACAGGACCTCTCTGGTAGGGCCAACGTCCTGACTTTC
TRBV7-9	few	-	TRBJ1-4	CASSSPFGEKLFF	TGTGCCAGCAGCTCCCCCTTCGGCGAAAAACTGTTTTTT
TRBV20-1	-	-	TRBJ2-3	CSARDPRPMDTQYF	TGCAGTGCTAGAGATCCCAGACCAATGGATACGCAGTATTTT
TRBV20-1	-	TRBD2	TRBJ2-3	CSASGGETDTQYF	TGCAGTGCTAGTGGGGGGGAGACCGATACGCAGTATTTT
TRBV3-1	many	-	TRBJ2-6	CASSQNREPGANVLTF	TGTGCCAGCAGCCAGAATCGGGAGCCTGGGGCCAACGTCCTGACTTTC
TRBV20-1	few	TRBD2	TRBJ2-3	CSAPRGGSSTDTQYF	TGCAGTGCCCCGCGCGGGGGATCTAGCACAGATACTCAGTATTTT
TRBV12-3/TRBV12-4	-	TRBD1	TRBJ2-3	CASRRGQGGGDMQYF	TGTGCCAGCAGGCGCGGACAGGGGGGGGGAGATATGCAGTATTTT
TRBV29-1	few	-	TRBJ1-2	CSVEGSSPYGYTF	TGCAGCGTTGAAGGCAGTTCACCCTATGGCTACACCTTC
TRBV9	few	-	TRBJ1-6	CASSSLDSPLHF	TGTGCCAGCAGCTCCCTTGATTCACCCCTCCACTTT
TRBV7-2	-	TRBD1	TRBJ2-1	CASSLANRDRRYNEQFF	TGTGCCAGCAGCTTAGCAAACCGGGACAGAAGATACAATGAGCAGTTCTTC
TRBV18	-	TRBD1	TRBJ1-1	CASSRGQGAKNTEAFF	TGTGCCAGCTCACGGGGACAGGGGGCGAAAAACACTGAAGCTTTCTTT
TRBV20-1	-	-	TRBJ1-4	CSARDLRQSEKLFF	TGCAGTGCTAGAGACCTGAGACAGAGCGAAAAACTGTTTTTT
TRBV12-3/TRBV12-4	-	-	TRBJ2-3	CASSLGRADAQYF	TGTGCCAGCAGTCTAGGCAGGGCAGATGCGCAGTATTTT
TRBV12-3/TRBV12-4	-	-	TRBJ1-2	CASSIQPAYGYTF	TGTGCCAGCAGTATACAGCCGGCCTATGGCTACACCTTC
TRBV3-1	-	-	TRBJ2-7	CASSQFYSDEQYF	TGTGCCAGCAGCCAATTTTATAGCGACGAGCAGTACTTC
TRBV20-1	-	-	TRBJ1-2	CSARDLTLANYGYTF	TGCAGTGCTAGAGATTTAACGTTAGCTAACTATGGCTACACCTTC
TRBV4-3	-	TRBD2	TRBJ2-1	CASSQDPAGGNFVSYNEQFF	TGCGCCAGCAGCCAGGACCCAGCGGGGGGCAATTTTGTCTCCTACAATGAGCAGTTCTTC